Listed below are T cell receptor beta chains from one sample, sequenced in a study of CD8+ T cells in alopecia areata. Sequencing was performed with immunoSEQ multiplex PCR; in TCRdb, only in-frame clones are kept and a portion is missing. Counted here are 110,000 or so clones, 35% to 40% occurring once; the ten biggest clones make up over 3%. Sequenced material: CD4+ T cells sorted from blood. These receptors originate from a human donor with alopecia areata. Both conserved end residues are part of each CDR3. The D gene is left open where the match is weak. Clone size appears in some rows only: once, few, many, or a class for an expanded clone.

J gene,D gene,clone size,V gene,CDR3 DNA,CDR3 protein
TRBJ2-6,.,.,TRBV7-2,TGTGCCAGCAGCACCTCAGGGGCCAACGTCCTGACTTTC,CASSTSGANVLTF
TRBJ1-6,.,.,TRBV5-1,TGCGCCAGCAGCTTCGAGGCGAATTCACCCCTCCACTTT,CASSFEANSPLHF
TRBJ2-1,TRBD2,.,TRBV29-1,TGCAGCGTGGAAATAGCGGGGGCCGGGTATGAGCAGTTCTTC,CSVEIAGAGYEQFF
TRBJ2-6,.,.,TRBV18,TGTGCCAGCTCACCAAGGACCTCTGGGGCCAACGTCCTGACTTTC,CASSPRTSGANVLTF
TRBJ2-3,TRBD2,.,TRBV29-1,TGCTCGGGACTAGCAGCAGATACGCAGTATTTT,CSGLAADTQYF
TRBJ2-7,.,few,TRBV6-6,TGTGCCAGCAGTCCCCTATACGAGCAGTACTTC,CASSPLYEQYF
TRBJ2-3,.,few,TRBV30,TGTGCCTGGAGTGTAAGGGCGGGGCGCACAGATACGCAGTATTTT,CAWSVRAGRTDTQYF
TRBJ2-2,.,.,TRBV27,TGTGCCAGCACCTCCAGGGTCACCGGGGAGCTGTTTTTT,CASTSRVTGELFF
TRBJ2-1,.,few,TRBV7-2,TGTGCCAGCAGGATCGCGGGGGCGGGTGAGCAGTTCTTC,CASRIAGAGEQFF
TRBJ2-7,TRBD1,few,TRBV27,TGTGCCAGCAGCACGGGACAGGGCAACGAGCAGTACTTC,CASSTGQGNEQYF
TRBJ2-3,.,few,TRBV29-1,TGCAGCGTTGAACTAGGGGCAGATACGCAGTATTTT,CSVELGADTQYF
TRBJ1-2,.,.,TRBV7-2,TGTGCCAGCAGCTTACAGGCAGGGAGGGGAGGCTACACCTTC,CASSLQAGRGGYTF
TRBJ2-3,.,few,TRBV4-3,TGCGCCAGCAGCCAAAGCGGGTGGCGGGTAGATACGCAGTATTTT,CASSQSGWRVDTQYF
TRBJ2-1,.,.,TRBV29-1,TGCAGCGTTGAAGTTCAGGGTAAAAATGAGCAGTTCTTC,CSVEVQGKNEQFF
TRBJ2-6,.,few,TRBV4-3,TGCGCCAGCAGCCAAGATGGTGGGCTAGCGTCTGGGGCCAACGTCCTGACTTTC,CASSQDGGLASGANVLTF
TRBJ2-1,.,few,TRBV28,TGTGCCAGCAGCCTACCTTTAGTCCAGCAGCAGTTCTTC,CASSLPLVQQQFF
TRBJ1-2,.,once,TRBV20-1,TGCAGTGCTAGCATCCCCTTTACCTTC,CSASIPFTF
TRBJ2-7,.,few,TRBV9,TGTGCCAGCAGCCCCAGGGGGGGCAGCGACGAGCAGTACTTC,CASSPRGGSDEQYF
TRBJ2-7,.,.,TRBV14,TGTGCCAGCAGCCAAGCCGTAACCTACGAGCAGTACTTC,CASSQAVTYEQYF
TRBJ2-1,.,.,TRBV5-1,TGCGCCAGCGCAAGATTGACTTTGGGAGTCTCCTACAATGAGCAGTTCTTC,CASARLTLGVSYNEQFF
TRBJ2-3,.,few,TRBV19,TGTGCCAGTACGAGGGCACCCCGCGATACGCAGTATTTT,CASTRAPRDTQYF
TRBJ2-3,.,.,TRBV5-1,TGCGCCAGCAGCTTGGCTCCAGACCACACAGATACGCAGTATTTT,CASSLAPDHTDTQYF
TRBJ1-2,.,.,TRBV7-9,TGTGCCAGCAGCTCGGTGACAGCTAACTATGGCTACACCTTC,CASSSVTANYGYTF
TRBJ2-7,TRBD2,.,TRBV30,TGTGCCTGGACTAGCGGGAGGGTCCCCTACGAGCAGTACTTC,CAWTSGRVPYEQYF
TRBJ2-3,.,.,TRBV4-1,TGCGCCAGCAGCCAAGGCGGGGCTAGCACAGATACGCAGTATTTT,CASSQGGASTDTQYF
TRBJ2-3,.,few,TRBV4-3,TGCGCCAGCAGCCAAGAGGGCGGCGCAGGGAGGACGCAGTATTTT,CASSQEGGAGRTQYF
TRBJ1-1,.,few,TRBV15,TGTGCCACCAGCAGAGATAAGGACACTGAAGCTTTCTTT,CATSRDKDTEAFF
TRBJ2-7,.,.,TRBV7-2,TGTGCCAGCAGCCCGCACTCGACTGACCCCTCGGCGTACTTC,CASSPHSTDPSAYF
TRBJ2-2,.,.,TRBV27,TGTGCCAGCAGACGGAGTGGGACCGGGGAGCTGTTTTTT,CASRRSGTGELFF
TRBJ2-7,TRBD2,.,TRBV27,TGTGCCAGCAGTTTATTTGGTAGCGGGGGCTCCTACGAGCAGTACTTC,CASSLFGSGGSYEQYF
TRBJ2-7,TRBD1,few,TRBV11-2,TGTGCCAGCAGCTCAAACAGGGGGCCCTACGAGCAGTACTTC,CASSSNRGPYEQYF
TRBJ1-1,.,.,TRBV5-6,TGTGCCAGCAGCTTGGAACGGACTGCAGCTTTCTTT,CASSLERTAAFF
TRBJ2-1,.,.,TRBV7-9,TGTGCCAGCAGCGCCAGGGGAGCGGAATCCTACAATGAGCAGTTCTTC,CASSARGAESYNEQFF
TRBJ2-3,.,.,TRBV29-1,TGCAGCGTTTATGTACGCACAGATACGCAGTATTTT,CSVYVRTDTQYF
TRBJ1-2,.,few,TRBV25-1,TGTGCCAGCAGTGGGATCTATGTCTATGGCTACACCTTC,CASSGIYVYGYTF
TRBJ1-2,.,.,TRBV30,TGTGCCTGGTCCCGGGACACCTATGGCTACACCTTC,CAWSRDTYGYTF
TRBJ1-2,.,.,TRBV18,TGTGCCAGCTCATGGGAAACGCATGGCTACACCTTC,CASSWETHGYTF
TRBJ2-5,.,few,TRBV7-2,TGTGCCAGCAACAGACAGATCCAAGAGACCCAGTACTTC,CASNRQIQETQYF
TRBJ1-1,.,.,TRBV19,TGTGCCAGTAGTACCCCTCAGAATTCGAACACTGAAGCTTTCTTT,CASSTPQNSNTEAFF
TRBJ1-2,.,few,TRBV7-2,TGTGCCAGCAGCTTAGATGGGGCTAACTATGGCTACACCTTC,CASSLDGANYGYTF
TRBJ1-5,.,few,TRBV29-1,TGCAGCGTTGGGACAGAGAATCAGCCCCAGCATTTT,CSVGTENQPQHF
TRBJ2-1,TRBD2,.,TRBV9,TGTGCCAGCAGCGTAGTGGCGGGAGGTGACAATGAGCAGTTCTTC,CASSVVAGGDNEQFF
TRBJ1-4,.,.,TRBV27,TGTGCCAGTCGGTTGAGGGTCGGGGAGGATGAAAAACTGTTTTTT,CASRLRVGEDEKLFF
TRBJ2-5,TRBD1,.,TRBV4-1,TGCGCCAGCAGCGGTCGACAGGGCTACCAAGAGACCCAGTACTTC,CASSGRQGYQETQYF
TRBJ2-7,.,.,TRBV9,TGTGCCAGCAGCGTCCACCCGGAGAGCTCCTACGAGCAGTACTTC,CASSVHPESSYEQYF